Reported below is one T cell receptor beta chain. Antigen unknown. Germline loops: CDR1 GTSNPN, CDR2 SVGIG (reference sequence). The CDR3 spans 18 residues. Trimming took off 0 bases at V and 5 bases at J, with 25 bases between the two ends. TCRdb called the 5' RACE reads again in MiXCR, with one record for every CDR3 protein. The data contain a few hundred thousand distinct CDR3 sequences, approximately 10% of them seen just once; the ten biggest clones take up approximately 3%. These data are taken from a study of identical twins. Study-level points and caveats: Analyses of zero insertions could be partly confounded by invariant MAIT and iNKT cells. Conclusions relied on cross-sectional statistical analysis, not following the same donors.

In addition, the sample was reused for a study of yellow fever vaccine responses in identical twins.

The TCR sequence derives from a woman between 18 and 29 years old in good health. The sequencing sample was made of PBMCs. The chain couples TRBV30 to TRBJ2-5, with D maybe TRBD2 (5 bases). In DNA form, the CDR3 reads TGTGCCTGGAGTGTAAAGGTTTTATTGGCGAGGGTGAAGGAGACCCAGTACTTC. Translating gives CAWSVKVLLARVKETQYF.